This entry lists 29 T cell receptor beta chains sequenced from one sample in a study of a mutant IDH1 vaccine in newly diagnosed glioma. Sample time point: week 5, during vaccination. Vaccination comprised doses that each held 300 ug of mutant IDH1 20-mer peptide, plus topical imiquimod. Assay used: immunoSEQ multiplex PCR; TCRdb lists only in-frame clones, some missing. This sample has 25,000 to 35,000 clones, with 80% to 90% found just once. Their cognate antigens are unknown. Sequenced here: PBMCs, sampled from a glioma patient whose treatment included an IDH1 peptide vaccine. These receptors all stem from a man younger than 35 with glioma.

The chain joins TRBV5-1 to TRBJ1-2; D possibly corresponds to TRBD1 (5 bases). The length of the CDR3 is 13 residues. V shed 5 bases and J shed 1 base, with 9 bases lying between them. Germline V lookup: CDR1 SGHRS, CDR2 YFSETQ. CDR3 amino acids: CASSSQGNYGYTF. CDR3 bases: TGCGCCAGCAGTTCTCAGGGTAACTATGGCTACACCTTC.

V usage is TRBV7-8 and J usage is TRBJ2-1, with 7 bases fitting TRBD2. This CDR3 is 15 amino acids long. V lost 6 bases and J lost 9; bases outside the gene matches: 14. Germline CDR1 is SGHVS and CDR2 is FQNEAQ. The CDR3 DNA is TGTGCCAGCAGTCCCATGGGACTACTAGGGGTTGAGCAGTTCTTC. This sequence encodes CASSPMGLLGVEQFF. Full variable domain (rest looked up from reference TRBV7-8 and TRBJ2-1): GAGVSQSPRYKVAKRGQDVALRCDPISGHVSLFWYQQALGQGPEFLTYFQNEAQLDKSGLPSDRFFAERPEGSVSTLKIQRTQQEDSAVYLCASSPMGLLGVEQFFGPGTRLTVL.

To note about this clone: At one of its ends the junction is not consistent with the germline gene, which may arise from a read error. As DNA, the CDR3 is TGTGCCAGCAGTGACGGACTAGCAGTCCTCTTC. Translation: CASSDGLAVLF. V usage is TRBV6-4 and J usage is TRBJ2-1; 8 bases are shared with TRBD2. There are 11 residues in the CDR3. From germline, CDR1 is MRHNA and CDR2 SNTAGT.

The chain uses TRBV4-3 and TRBJ2-5; D might be TRBD2 (5 bases). Germline CDR1 and CDR2: LGHNA and YSLEER. V lost 2 bases, J lost 4 bases, and 11 bases lay in between. CDR3 length equals 14 residues. CDR3 DNA: TGCGCCAGCAGCCAATCACTAGGCAGAGAGACCCAGTACTTC. It encodes CASSQSLGRETQYF.

The chain links TRBV7-2 to TRBJ1-3; no clear D. The CDR3 spans 13 residues. Trimming cost V 2 bases and J 2 bases, with 4 bases left between them. Per the germline V gene, CDR1 is SGHTA and CDR2 is FQGNSA. CDR3 sequence reads: CASSLTPGNTIYF. For the CDR3, the DNA is TGTGCCAGCAGCTTAACCCCTGGAAACACCATATATTTT.

The chain couples TRBV9 to TRBJ1-2, with D uncertain. Germline V gives CDR1 SGDLS, CDR2 YYNGEE. Trimming pared 2 bases from V and 3 bases from J, leaving 14 bases between. The CDR3 is made up of 15 amino acids. The DNA for the CDR3 is TGTGCCAGCAGCGTGCGGATGGACGGGCACTATGGCTACACCTTC. This translates into CASSVRMDGHYGYTF.

The rearrangement links TRBV9 to TRBJ2-3; 10 nucleotides align to TRBD2. The CDR3 contains 16 residues. V gave up 3 bases and J gave up 3 bases; unmatched junction bases: 7. Germline V gives CDR1 SGDLS, CDR2 YYNGEE. The CDR3 DNA follows: TGTGCCAGCAGCGGACCTAGCGGGAGTCGGACAGATACGCAGTATTTT. Amino acids: CASSGPSGSRTDTQYF.

V gene TRBV30 combines with J gene TRBJ1-5, with D possibly being TRBD1 (5 bases). V dropped 2 bases and J dropped 6 bases, with 11 bases sitting between them. Germline values: CDR1 GTSNPN, CDR2 SVGIG (reference sequence). This CDR3 has 13 amino acids. The CDR3 bases are TGTGCCTGGAGTCGGGCAGGGCTTCAGCCCCAGCATTTT. Translating it yields CAWSRAGLQPQHF.

The rearrangement links TRBV29-1 to TRBJ2-2; a possible D gene is TRBD2 (6 bases). The germline V and J ends were trimmed by 5 bases and 4 bases, with 11 bases remaining between them. Germline V gives CDR1 SQVTM, CDR2 ANQGSEA. The CDR3 runs to 13 residues. The CDR3 spells CSVWRDGTGELFF. The DNA for the CDR3 is TGCAGCGTTTGGAGGGACGGCACCGGGGAGCTGTTTTTT.

The chain combines TRBV9 with TRBJ2-2; D assignment may be TRBD1 or TRBD2 (6 bases each). The CDR3 is 16 amino acids. Germline CDR1 reads SGDLS; CDR2 reads YYNGEE. V gave up 4 bases and J gave up 0 bases, with 13 bases separating them. CDR3 protein: CASSPRGTSNTGELFF. The CDR3 DNA follows: TGTGCCAGCAGCCCCCGGGGGACATCGAACACCGGGGAGCTGTTTTTT.

V and J are TRBV30 and TRBJ2-2; D gene ambiguous. V was pared by 1 base and J by 5 bases, with 14 bases between. CDR3 length: 15 amino acids. Germline CDR1 reads GTSNPN; CDR2 reads SVGIG (reference sequence). In DNA form, the CDR3 reads TGTGCCTGGAGTGAGGACCTGGTGGTGACCGGGGAGCTGTTTTTT. Translated: CAWSEDLVVTGELFF.

The rearrangement uses TRBV2 and TRBJ2-5; D is ambiguous. Germline loops: CDR1 SNHLY, CDR2 FYNNEI. Trimming left V 4 bases short and J 2 bases short, with 17 bases between. The CDR3 is 16 amino acids. The CDR3 loop is CASSGLLTDRQETQYF. In nucleotides, the CDR3 is TGTGCCAGCAGTGGTCTCCTGACTGATAGGCAAGAGACCCAGTACTTC.

This chain connects TRBV7-9 to TRBJ2-1, with 7 bases that match TRBD2. Germline-derived CDR1 and CDR2 are SEHNR and FQNEAQ (reference sequence). The CDR3 is made up of 17 amino acids. Losses at the gene ends were 2 bases for V and 0 bases for J; bases not matched to a gene: 7. The CDR3 sequence: CASSLTGLTNSYNEQFF. In nucleotides, the CDR3 is TGTGCCAGCAGCTTAACGGGACTAACTAACTCCTACAATGAGCAGTTCTTC.

The V and J genes are TRBV15 and TRBJ1-3, with a tentative D call TRBD1 (5 bases). CDR1 LNHNV and CDR2 YYDKDF come from the germline V gene (reference sequence). The CDR3 length is 17 residues. V lost 0 bases, J lost 4 bases, and 16 bases lay in between. The CDR3 coding sequence is TGTGCCACCAGCAGAGATCAGGGAGTTCTAGCGGGAAACACCATATATTTT. It codes for CATSRDQGVLAGNTIYF.

The V and J genes are TRBV5-6 and TRBJ1-2, with D possibly being TRBD1 (6 bases). CDR1 is SGHDT, CDR2 YYEEEE, per germline. V was cut by 3 bases and J by 3 bases, with 15 bases left in between. The CDR3 covers 15 residues. The CDR3 nucleotides read TGTGCCAGCAGCTCGAACAGGGTCAGAGACTATGGCTACACCTTC. Amino acids: CASSSNRVRDYGYTF. Using reference TRBV5-6 and TRBJ1-2 for the parts outside the CDR3, the full variable domain is DAGVTQSPTHLIKTRGQQVTLRCSPKSGHDTVSWYQQALGQGPQFIFQYYEEEERQRGNFPDRFSGHQFPNYSSELNVNALLLGDSALYLCASSSNRVRDYGYTFGSGTRLTVV.

The chain combines TRBV29-1 with TRBJ2-2, with TRBD1 matching 10 bases. Germline V CDR1 and CDR2: SQVTM, ANQGSEA. This CDR3 spans 14 amino acids. Trimming took 7 bases from V and 4 from J; bases not matched to a gene: 6. The CDR3 nucleotides read TGCAGCGCCCGGACAGGGGGGACCACCGGGGAGCTGTTTTTT. It is translated as CSARTGGTTGELFF.

The chain couples TRBV6-5 to TRBJ2-1; maybe TRBD2 (5 bases). V lost 2 bases to trimming and J lost 0 bases, with 11 bases between them. Looked up from germline, CDR1 is MNHEY and CDR2 is SVGAGI. This CDR3 is 16 amino acids long. This chain's CDR3 is CASSYRAASSYNEQFF. In nucleotides, the CDR3 is TGTGCCAGCAGTTACAGAGCGGCTAGCTCCTACAATGAGCAGTTCTTC.

The J gene is TRBJ2-5, the V gene TRBV10-3, with 9 bases fitting TRBD2. Unmatched junction bases numbered 7, after V lost 0 bases and J lost 2 bases. Germline V gene lookup returns CDR1 ENHRY and CDR2 SYGVKD. CDR3 length: 17 residues. The CDR3 bases are TGTGCCATCAGTGAGTCGGGTAGCGGGAGCGCTCAAGAGACCCAGTACTTC. As protein: CAISESGSGSAQETQYF.

This chain joins TRBV7-6 and TRBJ1-2; D possibly corresponds to TRBD1 (5 bases). This CDR3 spans 17 amino acids. The V end lost 5 bases, the J end lost 2 bases, and 21 bases lay between the germline ends. Looked up from germline, CDR1 is SGHVS and CDR2 is FNYEAQ. In DNA form, the CDR3 reads TGTGCCAGCAGCCCACACCCGGCGGTTAGGGGAAACTATGGCTACACCTTC. This gives the protein CASSPHPAVRGNYGYTF. Variable domain in full (rest from reference TRBV7-6 and TRBJ1-2): GAGVSQSPRYKVTKRGQDVALRCDPISGHVSLYWYRQALGQGPEFLTYFNYEAQQDKSGLPNDRFSAERPEGSISTLTIQRTEQRDSAMYRCASSPHPAVRGNYGYTFGSGTRLTVV.

The rearrangement links TRBV25-1 to TRBJ1-1; D not resolved. The CDR3 has 12 residues. Deletions cut 6 bases from V and 4 bases from J, with 9 bases between. Germline CDR1 and CDR2: MGHDK and SYGVNS. In DNA form, the CDR3 reads TGTGCCAGCAGCCTATTCGGCACTGAAGCTTTCTTT. As protein: CASSLFGTEAFF.

This chain connects TRBV27 to TRBJ1-5, with D possibly being TRBD1 (6 bases). The CDR3 loop spans 15 amino acids. Germline V gene lookup returns CDR1 MNHEY and CDR2 SMNVEV (reference sequence). V was pared by 6 bases and J by 0 bases, with 12 bases between. The CDR3 DNA sequence: TGTGCCAGCAGGGGGGCCGACCATAGCAATCAGCCCCAGCATTTT. It is translated as CASRGADHSNQPQHF.

V and J are TRBV28 and TRBJ1-4; tentative D call: TRBD1 (5 bases). V gave up 6 bases and J gave up 7 bases, with 15 bases separating them. Germline-derived CDR1 and CDR2 are MDHEN and SYDVKM. The CDR3 consists of 14 residues. DNA of the CDR3: TGTGCCAGCAGCCGGGACCTAGGGCGTGAAAAACTGTTTTTT. It specifies CASSRDLGREKLFF.

The V and J genes are TRBV30 and TRBJ1-1, with no clear D. Germline V gene lookup returns CDR1 GTSNPN and CDR2 SVGIG (reference sequence). V was trimmed by 1 base and J by 8 bases, leaving 14 bases between them. There are 13 residues in the CDR3. DNA of the CDR3: TGTGCCTGGAGTGCTTCGGTTTTACGAGAAGCTTTCTTT. As protein: CAWSASVLREAFF.

This chain links TRBV19 with TRBJ2-7, with a tentative D call TRBD2 (5 bases). Germline CDR1 LNHDA, CDR2 SQIVND (reference sequence). The V and J ends lost 3 bases and 2 bases respectively, with 11 bases between them. The CDR3 has 14 residues. CDR3 loop: CASSMVGEPYEQYF. In DNA, the CDR3 is TGTGCCAGTAGTATGGTGGGAGAGCCCTACGAGCAGTACTTC. Full variable domain (missing parts from reference TRBV19 and TRBJ2-7): DGGITQSPKYLFRKEGQNVTLSCEQNLNHDAMYWYRQDPGQGLRLIYYSQIVNDFQKGDIAEGYSVSREKKESFPLTVTSAQKNPTAFYLCASSMVGEPYEQYFGPGTRLTVT.

V gene TRBV9 combines with J gene TRBJ2-6; the D gene is possibly TRBD1 (5 bases). V lost 2 bases and J 0 bases, leaving 12 bases between the germline ends. CDR1 and CDR2 (germline): SGDLS, YYNGEE. The CDR3 spans 17 residues. The CDR3 region has the DNA TGTGCCAGCAGCGTTGGGGCAGGGATCTCTGGGGCCAACGTCCTGACTTTC. This codes for CASSVGAGISGANVLTF.

V and J are TRBV5-1 and TRBJ2-7; 7 nucleotides agree with TRBD1. The CDR3 is 14 amino acids. After removal of 1 base from V and 4 bases from J, the junction contained 5 bases not matched to a gene. Germline CDR1 SGHRS, CDR2 YFSETQ. CDR3 nucleotide sequence: TGCGCCAGCAGCTTGAATGGCAGGGGGTACGAGCAGTACTTC. It specifies CASSLNGRGYEQYF.

This rearrangement joins TRBV5-1 to TRBJ2-5, with TRBD1 identical over 7 bases. Per the germline V gene, CDR1 is SGHRS and CDR2 is YFSETQ. This CDR3 is 14 amino acids long. The J segment lost 0 bases and the V segment lost 3 bases, leaving 2 bases of the junction unmatched. The CDR3 protein is CASSWGQNQETQYF. CDR3 bases: TGCGCCAGCAGCTGGGGACAGAACCAAGAGACCCAGTACTTC.

This clone was recorded only once. The V and J genes are TRBV7-2 and TRBJ1-3; D gene unclear. V was clipped by 4 bases and J by 1 base, with 14 bases between them. The CDR3 is 16 residues long. CDR1 SGHTA and CDR2 FQGNSA come from the germline V gene. In DNA form, the CDR3 reads TGTGCCAGCAGCTACCCCCACAGCGGGTCTGGAAACACCATATATTTT. Its translation is CASSYPHSGSGNTIYF.

The chain combines TRBV9 with TRBJ2-1, with D possibly matching TRBD1 (5 bases). Per the germline V gene, CDR1 is SGDLS and CDR2 is YYNGEE. CDR3 length equals 13 residues. V dropped 0 bases and J dropped 4 bases, with 5 bases sitting between them. CDR3 nucleotide sequence: TGTGCCAGCAGCGTAGCAGGGTACAATGAGCAGTTCTTC. Its protein is CASSVAGYNEQFF.